This T cell receptor (beta chain) was found in a study of T cell responses to AZD1222 COVID-19 vaccine. The table came from immunoSEQ multiplex PCR; TCRdb's copy has only in-frame clones and leaves some out. The sample has about 83,000 clones, roughly 90% seen once. This CDR3 has 12 residues. The V and J ends lost 0 bases and 7 bases respectively, with 8 bases between them. The V gene's germline CDR1 is SGHNT and CDR2 YYREEE (reference sequence). This receptor was obtained from an adult in good health. Here the sequenced sample was peripheral blood, taken on day 0 of MenACWY control vaccination. The chain recombines TRBV5-4 with TRBJ2-7; perhaps TRBD1 as D (5 bases). DNA for the CDR3: TGTGCCAGCAGCTTGGGGACACGAGAGCAGTACTTC. As protein: CASSLGTREQYF. The whole variable domain, remainder taken from reference TRBV5-4 and TRBJ2-7, is ETGVTQSPTHLIKTRGQQVTLRCSSQSGHNTVSWYQQALGQGPQFIFQYYREEENGRGNFPPRFSGLQFPNYSSELNVNALELDDSALYLCASSLGTREQYFGPGTRLTVT.